The T cell receptor beta chain under discussion was sequenced for a study of blood T cell repertoires in COVID-19. As handled by the study authors: Researchers report that nucleated cell counts were estimated from reference gene primer amplification. The repertoire was sequenced with immunoSEQ multiplex PCR; TCRdb's copy has only in-frame clones and lacks some. V and J calls and clone size are copied from that table; D and trimming were computed from the DNA. The profile shows some 11,000 clones, 73% of them singletons. The CDR3 spans 12 residues. With 6 bases removed from V and 11 bases from J, the gap between germline ends came to 11 bases. Germline values: CDR1 MDHEN, CDR2 SYDVKM.

The V gene is TRBV28, the J gene TRBJ1-6; D is unclear. The sequencing input was peripheral blood. The TCR comes from a human donor in a cohort sampled during active COVID-19. This CDR3 reads CASSLAQTPLHF. CDR3 bases: TGTGCCAGCAGCTTGGCACAGACACCCCTCCACTTT.